The rows below give T cell receptor beta chains drawn from one sample of a study of OX40 agonist ivuxolimab in advanced cancers. Produced via immunoSEQ multiplex PCR; TCRdb's table is partial and in-frame only. The sample records tens of thousands of clones, 65% to 85% being singletons. The sequences come from CD4+ or CD8+ T cells sorted from blood, collected in a trial of the OX40 agonist ivuxolimab. The source is an adult with an advanced solid tumor such as melanoma, head and neck, liver or kidney cancer. Both conserved end residues are part of each CDR3. A D gene is named only where the DNA matches it firmly. Expanded clones are given a class, and other clones once, few, many or no size at all.

j_call v_call d_call clone_size cdr3_nt cdr3_aa
TRBJ1-6 TRBV5-1 . . TGCGCCAGCAGCCTGGGTGGGAGCTCCTATAATTCACCCCTCCACTTT CASSLGGSSYNSPLHF
TRBJ2-3 TRBV10-1 TRBD2 . TGCGCCAGCAGTGGGGCGGGGGACACAGATACGCAGTATTTT CASSGAGDTDTQYF
TRBJ2-7 TRBV2 . . TGTGCCAGCATGCCGAGACTTGGCTCCTACGAGCAGTACTTC CASMPRLGSYEQYF
TRBJ1-5 TRBV29-1 . . TGCAGCGTGGGCGACAGTGATCAGCCCCAGCATTTT CSVGDSDQPQHF
TRBJ2-5 TRBV5-6 TRBD2 . TGTGCCAGCAGCCCGTTAGCGGGGGGGCTGGAGACCCAGTACTTC CASSPLAGGLETQYF
TRBJ2-5 TRBV7-6 . . TGTGCCAGCAGCTTAGTGCGAGGCCAAGAGACCCAGTACTTC CASSLVRGQETQYF
TRBJ2-3 TRBV5-1 . . TGCGCCAGCAGCCTGGGCTTTGGAGATACGCAGTATTTT CASSLGFGDTQYF
TRBJ2-3 TRBV6-1 TRBD2 . TGTGCCAGCAGTGAAGGGACTAGCTTCCGGAGCACAGATACGCAGTATTTT CASSEGTSFRSTDTQYF
TRBJ2-5 TRBV11-2 . . TGTGCCAGCAGCAAGGGGTTCCAAGAGACCCAGTACTTC CASSKGFQETQYF
TRBJ2-7 TRBV6-1 TRBD1 . TGTGCCAGCAGTGAACGGGTAGGGGGCGGCTCCTACGAGCAGTACTTC CASSERVGGGSYEQYF
TRBJ1-4 TRBV15 . . TGTGCCACCAAAAGACCAACTAATGAAAAACTGTTTTTT CATKRPTNEKLFF
TRBJ1-4 TRBV6-1 . . TGTGCCAGCAGAATCGGGGGTACTAATGAAAAACTGTTTTTT CASRIGGTNEKLFF
TRBJ1-4 TRBV15 . few TGTGCCACCAGCAGAGATTACCCGGGGGACTTGTCGGAAAAACTGTTTTTT CATSRDYPGDLSEKLFF
TRBJ1-4 TRBV5-1 . . TGCGCCAGCGCTGGGGCTGCAACTAATGAAAAACTGTTTTTT CASAGAATNEKLFF
TRBJ1-4 TRBV5-1 . . TGCGCCAGCAGCATCTCTGACAGCGCAACTAATGAAAAACTGTTTTTT CASSISDSATNEKLFF
TRBJ2-1 TRBV5-4 TRBD1 . TGTGCCAGCAGCTTGGTACAGGGGGCTTACAATGAGCAGTTCTTC CASSLVQGAYNEQFF
TRBJ2-3 TRBV11-3 . . TGTGCCAGCAGCTTAGGACAGATTAGCACAGATACGCAGTATTTT CASSLGQISTDTQYF
TRBJ1-2 TRBV7-2 . . TGTGCCAGCAGCTCCCCGACTGGGGCCAAGGGCTACACCTTC CASSSPTGAKGYTF
TRBJ2-7 TRBV18 . . TGTGCCAGCTCACGGGAAGGGGGTTACGAGCAGTACTTC CASSREGGYEQYF
TRBJ1-6 TRBV14 . . TGTGCCAGCAGGGGGGGCCGGCCACCCCTCCACTTT CASRGGRPPLHF
TRBJ2-2 TRBV25-1 . . TGTGCCAGCAGTGAACCCAGGGCGAACACCGGGGAGCTGTTTTTT CASSEPRANTGELFF
TRBJ1-6 TRBV4-2 . . TGTGCCAGCAGCTTGAACAGGGCCAATTCACCCCTCCACTTT CASSLNRANSPLHF
TRBJ2-5 TRBV5-4 TRBD1 . TGTGCCAGCAGGCTACAGGGGGTTGAGACCCAGTACTTC CASRLQGVETQYF
TRBJ2-2 TRBV7-8 TRBD2 . TGTGCCAGCAGCTGGGTTGGCGGGGGGGCGAGGGAGCTGTTTTTT CASSWVGGGARELFF
TRBJ1-2 TRBV10-2 TRBD1 few TGCGCCAGCAGCCCGACAGGGGTGGGCTATGGCTACACCTTC CASSPTGVGYGYTF
TRBJ1-2 TRBV11-2 . . TGTGCCAGCAGCTTAGTCGGGACGAGGATTGGCTACACCTTC CASSLVGTRIGYTF
TRBJ1-3 TRBV4-3 . medium-sized TGCGCCAGCAGCCAAGATGGGGTATCTGGAAACACCATATATTTT CASSQDGVSGNTIYF
TRBJ2-1 TRBV4-1 . . TGCGCCAGCAGCCCCCGTCAAGAAGCCCTCTACAATGAGCAGTTCTTC CASSPRQEALYNEQFF
TRBJ2-1 TRBV11-1 . . TGTGCCAGCAGCCCCGTCCAGGCGACTTACAATGAGCAGTTCTTC CASSPVQATYNEQFF
TRBJ2-3 TRBV5-4 TRBD2 . TGTGCCAGCAGCCCTTTAGCGGGGGGCACAGATACGCAGTATTTT CASSPLAGGTDTQYF
TRBJ2-7 TRBV10-3 TRBD2 . TGTGCCACCCGGGGGGTGGAGTTCCCATACGAGCAGTACTTC CATRGVEFPYEQYF
TRBJ2-7 TRBV2 . . TGTGCCAGCAGTAGGGTCCCTCCCTACGAGCAGTACTTC CASSRVPPYEQYF
TRBJ1-1 TRBV2 TRBD1 . TGTGCCAGCGGAAGACCGACAGGGAAGAACACTGAAGCTTTCTTT CASGRPTGKNTEAFF
TRBJ2-3 TRBV5-1 TRBD2 . TGCGCCAGCGGGGTACTAGCGGGGGGTCCAGATACGCAGTATTTT CASGVLAGGPDTQYF
TRBJ2-3 TRBV5-6 . . TGTGCCAGCAGCTTGGCGGCAGGGGCGCAGTATTTT CASSLAAGAQYF
TRBJ1-2 TRBV19 . . TGTGCCAGTAGGTCAGGGCTTAACTATGGCTACACCTTC CASRSGLNYGYTF
TRBJ2-5 TRBV15 TRBD2 few TGTGCCACCAGCAGAGTGGGTCTAGCGGGGCAGGAGACCCAGTACTTC CATSRVGLAGQETQYF
TRBJ2-5 TRBV5-4 . . TGTGCCAGCAGCCAGGGGGGACCTCAAGAGACCCAGTACTTC CASSQGGPQETQYF
TRBJ1-1 TRBV27 . . TGTGCCAGCAGTTTAGGGTTAGAAGGGACTGAAGCTTTCTTT CASSLGLEGTEAFF
TRBJ1-1 TRBV10-3 . once TGTGCCACCACCCTAGCGGGAGGCGGTGACACTGAAGCTTTCTTT CATTLAGGGDTEAFF
TRBJ2-5 TRBV4-2 . . TGTGCCAGCAGCCAAGATCCTGACGGGACCCAGTACTTC CASSQDPDGTQYF
TRBJ2-3 TRBV7-3 . . TGTGCCAGCAGCCAAGTAGGCTATAGCACAGATACGCAGTATTTT CASSQVGYSTDTQYF
TRBJ2-2 TRBV5-3 . . TGTGCCAGAAGCGAATGGGACACCCACACCGGGGAGCTGTTTTTT CARSEWDTHTGELFF